The T cell receptor beta chain described here comes from a study of beta chain features in type 1 diabetes. Expressed TCRB transcripts were sequenced, since all the RNA that had been isolated was reverse transcribed. The assay was immunoSEQ multiplex PCR, and TCRdb's table has in-frame clones only and misses some. The sample contains 600,000 to 700,000 clones, around 15% of which appear only once. General study results and limits: The study found moderately but significantly shorter TCRB CDR3s in all four CD4+ subsets of Type 1 diabetes patients.

CDR3 size: 15 residues. Germline trimming cut 4 bases from V and 5 bases from J; bases unmatched to any gene: 13. CDR1 and CDR2 from the germline V gene are GTSNPN and SVGIG (reference sequence). Remarks on this clone: Its target is unknown.

The TCR originated in a man aged 18 to 35 with type 1 diabetes. Sequenced input: naive CD4+ T cells from blood. This rearrangement joins TRBV30 to TRBJ2-7; 8 nucleotides align to TRBD1. CDR3 DNA sequence: TGTGCCTGGACCAACCGCAGGGGGCCGAGGGACGAGCAGTACTTC. This codes for CAWTNRRGPRDEQYF.